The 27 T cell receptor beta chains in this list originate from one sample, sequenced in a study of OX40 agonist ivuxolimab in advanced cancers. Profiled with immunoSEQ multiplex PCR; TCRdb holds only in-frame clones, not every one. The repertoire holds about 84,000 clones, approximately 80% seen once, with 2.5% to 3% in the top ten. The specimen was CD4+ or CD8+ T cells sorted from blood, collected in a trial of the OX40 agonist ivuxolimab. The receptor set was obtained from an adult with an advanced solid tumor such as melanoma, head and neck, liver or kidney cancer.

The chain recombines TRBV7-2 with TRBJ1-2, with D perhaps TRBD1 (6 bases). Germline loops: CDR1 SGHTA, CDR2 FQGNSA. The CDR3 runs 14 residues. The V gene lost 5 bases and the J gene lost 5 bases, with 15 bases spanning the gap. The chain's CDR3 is CASSPSGTKYGYTF. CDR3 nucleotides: TGTGCCAGCAGCCCAAGCGGGACAAAATATGGCTACACCTTC. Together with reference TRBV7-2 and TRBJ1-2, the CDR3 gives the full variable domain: GAGVSQSPSNKVTEKGKDVELRCDPISGHTALYWYRQSLGQGLEFLIYFQGNSAPDKSGLPSDRFSAERTGGSVSTLTIQRTQQEDSAVYLCASSPSGTKYGYTFGSGTRLTVV.

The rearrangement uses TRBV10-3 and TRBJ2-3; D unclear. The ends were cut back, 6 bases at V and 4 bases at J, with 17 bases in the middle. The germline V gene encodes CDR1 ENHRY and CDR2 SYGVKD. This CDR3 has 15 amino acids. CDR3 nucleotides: TGTGCCATCAGACTTGAAACTTCTTTAGCAGATACGCAGTATTTT. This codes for CAIRLETSLADTQYF.

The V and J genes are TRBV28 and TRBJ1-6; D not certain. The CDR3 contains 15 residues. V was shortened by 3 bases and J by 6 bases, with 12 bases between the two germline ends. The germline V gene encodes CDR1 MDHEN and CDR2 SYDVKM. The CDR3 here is CASSFYWSLNSPLHF. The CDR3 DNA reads TGTGCCAGCAGTTTTTACTGGAGTCTTAATTCACCCCTCCACTTT.

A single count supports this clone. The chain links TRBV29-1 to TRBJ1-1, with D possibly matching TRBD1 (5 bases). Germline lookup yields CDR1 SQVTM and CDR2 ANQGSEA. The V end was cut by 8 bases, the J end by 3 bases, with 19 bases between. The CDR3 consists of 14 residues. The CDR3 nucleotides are TGCAGCACCGATGACCCGGGGGGGGACACTGAAGCTTTCTTT. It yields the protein CSTDDPGGDTEAFF.

CDR3 loop: CASSVDIQGVAIYGYTF. For the CDR3, the DNA is TGTGCCAGCAGCGTAGATATTCAGGGTGTGGCGATCTATGGCTACACCTTC. The chain recombines TRBV9 with TRBJ1-2, with a tentative D call TRBD1 (5 bases). Germline CDR1 SGDLS, CDR2 YYNGEE. The CDR3 has 17 residues. The germline V and J ends were trimmed by 0 bases and 4 bases, with 19 bases remaining between them.

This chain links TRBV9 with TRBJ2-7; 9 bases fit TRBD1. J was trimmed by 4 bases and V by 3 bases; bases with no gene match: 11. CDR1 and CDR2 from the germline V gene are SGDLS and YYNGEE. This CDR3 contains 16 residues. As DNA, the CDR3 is TGTGCCAGCAGCGAGGGTAGGGACAGGGTGCGGTACGAGCAGTACTTC. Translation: CASSEGRDRVRYEQYF. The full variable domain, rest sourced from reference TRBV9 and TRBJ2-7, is DSGVTQTPKHLITATGQRVTLRCSPRSGDLSVYWYQQSLDQGLQFLIQYYNGEERAKGNILERFSAQQFPDLHSELNLSSLELGDSALYFCASSEGRDRVRYEQYFGPGTRLTVT.

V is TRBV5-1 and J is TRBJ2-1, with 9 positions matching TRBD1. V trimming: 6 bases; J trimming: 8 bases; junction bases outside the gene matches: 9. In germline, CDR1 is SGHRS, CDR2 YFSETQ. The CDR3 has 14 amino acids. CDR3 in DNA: TGCGCCAGCACCTTACGGACAGGGGCCGATGAGCAGTTCTTC. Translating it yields CASTLRTGADEQFF.

The CDR3 coding sequence is TGTGCCAGCACCATTAGCGGGGGGGCTTATGAGCAGTTCTTC. This encodes CASTISGGAYEQFF. The genes are TRBV28 and TRBJ2-1, with 11 positions matching TRBD2. J gave up 8 bases and V 7 bases, and 7 bases lay outside the gene matches. The V gene's germline CDR1 is MDHEN and CDR2 SYDVKM. The CDR3 extends over 14 amino acids.

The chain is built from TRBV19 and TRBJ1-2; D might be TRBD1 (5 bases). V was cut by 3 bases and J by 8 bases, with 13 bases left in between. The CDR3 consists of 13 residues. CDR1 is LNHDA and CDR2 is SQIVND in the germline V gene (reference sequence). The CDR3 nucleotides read TGTGCCAGTAGTATGCGCAGGGAGGGAGGCTACACCTTC. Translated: CASSMRREGGYTF.

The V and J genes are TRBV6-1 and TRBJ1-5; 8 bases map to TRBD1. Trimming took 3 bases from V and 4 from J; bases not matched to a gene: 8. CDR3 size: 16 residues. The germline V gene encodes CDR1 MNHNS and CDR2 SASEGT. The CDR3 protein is CASSEHTGGNNQPQHF. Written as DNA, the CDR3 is TGTGCCAGCAGTGAGCACACAGGGGGTAATAATCAGCCCCAGCATTTT.

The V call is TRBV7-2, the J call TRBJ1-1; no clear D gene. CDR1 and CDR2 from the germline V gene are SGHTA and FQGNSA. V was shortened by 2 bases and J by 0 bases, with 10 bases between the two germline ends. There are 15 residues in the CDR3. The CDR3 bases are TGTGCCAGCAGCTTAATGGCGGGGATGAACACTGAAGCTTTCTTT. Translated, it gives CASSLMAGMNTEAFF. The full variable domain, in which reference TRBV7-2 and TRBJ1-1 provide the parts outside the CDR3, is GAGVSQSPSNKVTEKGKDVELRCDPISGHTALYWYRQSLGQGLEFLIYFQGNSAPDKSGLPSDRFSAERTGGSVSTLTIQRTQQEDSAVYLCASSLMAGMNTEAFFGQGTRLTVV.

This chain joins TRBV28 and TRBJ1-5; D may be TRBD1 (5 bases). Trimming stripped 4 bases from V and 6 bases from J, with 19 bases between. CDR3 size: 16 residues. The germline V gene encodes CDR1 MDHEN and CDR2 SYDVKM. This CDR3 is CASSSGRQGRGQPQHF. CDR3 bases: TGTGCCAGCAGTTCCGGTAGGCAGGGTCGGGGTCAGCCCCAGCATTTT.

The CDR3 region is CAFSASGAVGFF. DNA for the CDR3: TGTGCCTTCTCGGCTAGCGGGGCAGTTGGGTTCTTC. V gene TRBV30 combines with J gene TRBJ2-1; 9 bases match TRBD2. Germline assignment: CDR1 GTSNPN and CDR2 SVGIG (reference sequence). The trim removed 7 bases at V and 15 bases at J, leaving 13 bases unmatched. The CDR3 totals 12 residues.

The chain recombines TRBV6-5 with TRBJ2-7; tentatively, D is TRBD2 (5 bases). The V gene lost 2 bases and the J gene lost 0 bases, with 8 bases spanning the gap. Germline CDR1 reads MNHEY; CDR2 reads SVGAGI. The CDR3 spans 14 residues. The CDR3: CASSYPGVSYEQYF. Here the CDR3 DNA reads TGTGCCAGCAGTTACCCCGGGGTCTCCTACGAGCAGTACTTC.

The CDR3 reads CASSSRGLSGELFF. The CDR3 DNA reads TGTGCCAGCAGCTCCCGAGGGCTGTCCGGGGAGCTGTTTTTT. The chain uses TRBV5-4 and TRBJ2-2, with a weak D call TRBD2 (5 bases). Per germline, CDR1 SGHNT and CDR2 YYREEE (reference sequence). Trimming took 3 bases from V and 6 from J, leaving 12 bases between them. The CDR3 runs 14 residues.

CDR3 bases: TGTGCCAGCAGTGAAGGAGGCGGGGGCCCCGCGGATGATACGCAGTATTTT. Translation: CASSEGGGGPADDTQYF. The genes are TRBV6-1 and TRBJ2-3; maybe TRBD2 (7 bases). Trimming took 1 base from V and 6 from J, leaving 20 bases between them. Germline CDR1 and CDR2: MNHNS and SASEGT. The CDR3 extends over 17 amino acids.

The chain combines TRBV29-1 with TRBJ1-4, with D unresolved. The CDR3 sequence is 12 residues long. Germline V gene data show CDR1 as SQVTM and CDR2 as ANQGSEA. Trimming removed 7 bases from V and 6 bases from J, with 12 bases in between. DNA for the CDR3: TGCAGCGCCAAAGGTGGGGATGAAAAACTGTTTTTT. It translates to CSAKGGDEKLFF.

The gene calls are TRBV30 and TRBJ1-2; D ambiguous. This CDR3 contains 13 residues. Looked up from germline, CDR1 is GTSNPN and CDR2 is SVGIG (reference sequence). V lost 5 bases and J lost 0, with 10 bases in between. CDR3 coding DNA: TGTGCCTGGTCCAGCGATTCTAACTATGGCTACACCTTC. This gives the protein CAWSSDSNYGYTF.

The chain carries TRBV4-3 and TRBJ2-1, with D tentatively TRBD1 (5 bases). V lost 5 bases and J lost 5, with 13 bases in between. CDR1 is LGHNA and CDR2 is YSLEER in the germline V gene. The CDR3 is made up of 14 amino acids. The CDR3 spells CASSYTRQNNEQFF. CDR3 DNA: TGCGCCAGCAGCTACACCCGACAGAACAATGAGCAGTTCTTC.

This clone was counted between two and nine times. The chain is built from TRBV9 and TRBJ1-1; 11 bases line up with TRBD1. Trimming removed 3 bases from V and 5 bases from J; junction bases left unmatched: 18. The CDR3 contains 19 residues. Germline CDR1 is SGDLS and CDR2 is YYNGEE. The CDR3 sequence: CASSADLPGTGGGGTEAFF. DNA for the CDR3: TGTGCCAGCAGCGCTGACCTCCCTGGGACAGGGGGAGGTGGGACTGAAGCTTTCTTT. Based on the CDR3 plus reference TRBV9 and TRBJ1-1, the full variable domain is DSGVTQTPKHLITATGQRVTLRCSPRSGDLSVYWYQQSLDQGLQFLIQYYNGEERAKGNILERFSAQQFPDLHSELNLSSLELGDSALYFCASSADLPGTGGGGTEAFFGQGTRLTVV.

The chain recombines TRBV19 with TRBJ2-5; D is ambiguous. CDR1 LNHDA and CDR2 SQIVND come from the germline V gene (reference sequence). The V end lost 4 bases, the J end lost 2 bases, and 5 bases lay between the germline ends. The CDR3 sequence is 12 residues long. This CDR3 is CASSSGQETQYF. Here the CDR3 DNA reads TGTGCCAGTAGTAGTGGGCAAGAGACCCAGTACTTC.

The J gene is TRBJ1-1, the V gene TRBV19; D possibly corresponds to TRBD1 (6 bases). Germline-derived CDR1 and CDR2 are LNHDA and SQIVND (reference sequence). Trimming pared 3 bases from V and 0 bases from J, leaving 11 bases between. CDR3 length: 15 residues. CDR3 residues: CASSITGMLNTEAFF. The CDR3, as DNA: TGTGCCAGTAGTATTACAGGGATGTTGAACACTGAAGCTTTCTTT.

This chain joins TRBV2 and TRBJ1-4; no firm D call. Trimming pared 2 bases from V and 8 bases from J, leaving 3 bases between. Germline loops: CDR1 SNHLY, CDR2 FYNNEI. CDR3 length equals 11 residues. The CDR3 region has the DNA TGTGCCAGCAGTGAAAAAGAAAAACTGTTTTTT. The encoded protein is CASSEKEKLFF.

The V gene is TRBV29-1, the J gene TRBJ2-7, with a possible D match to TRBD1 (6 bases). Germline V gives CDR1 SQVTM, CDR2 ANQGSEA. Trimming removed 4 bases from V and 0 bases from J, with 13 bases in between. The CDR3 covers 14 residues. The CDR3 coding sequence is TGCAGCGTTGGGACAGCCCTGGTCTCCTACGAGCAGTACTTC. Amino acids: CSVGTALVSYEQYF.

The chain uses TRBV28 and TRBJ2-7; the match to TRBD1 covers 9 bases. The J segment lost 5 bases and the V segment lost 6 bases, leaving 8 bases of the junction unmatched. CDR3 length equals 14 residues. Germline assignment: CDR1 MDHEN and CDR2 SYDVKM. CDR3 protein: CASSRDRDLDEQYV. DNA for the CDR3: TGTGCCAGCAGCAGGGACAGGGACCTGGACGAGCAGTACGTC.

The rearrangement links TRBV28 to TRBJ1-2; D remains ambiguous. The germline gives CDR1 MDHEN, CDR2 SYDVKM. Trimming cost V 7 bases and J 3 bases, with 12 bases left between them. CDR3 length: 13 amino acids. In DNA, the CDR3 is TGTGCCAGCACCCCAGAAGGCCACTATGGCTACACCTTC. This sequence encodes CASTPEGHYGYTF.

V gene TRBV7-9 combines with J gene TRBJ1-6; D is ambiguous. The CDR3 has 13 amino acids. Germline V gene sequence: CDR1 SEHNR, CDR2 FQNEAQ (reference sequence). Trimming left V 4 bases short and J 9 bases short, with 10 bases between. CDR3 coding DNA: TGTGCCAGCAGCTCGATGGACGGTTCACCCCTCCACTTT. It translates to CASSSMDGSPLHF. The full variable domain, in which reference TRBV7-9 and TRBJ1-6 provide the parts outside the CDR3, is DTGVSQNPRHKITKRGQNVTFRCDPISEHNRLYWYRQTLGQGPEFLTYFQNEAQLEKSRLLSDRFSAERPKGSFSTLEIQRTEQGDSAMYLCASSSMDGSPLHFGNGTRLTVT.